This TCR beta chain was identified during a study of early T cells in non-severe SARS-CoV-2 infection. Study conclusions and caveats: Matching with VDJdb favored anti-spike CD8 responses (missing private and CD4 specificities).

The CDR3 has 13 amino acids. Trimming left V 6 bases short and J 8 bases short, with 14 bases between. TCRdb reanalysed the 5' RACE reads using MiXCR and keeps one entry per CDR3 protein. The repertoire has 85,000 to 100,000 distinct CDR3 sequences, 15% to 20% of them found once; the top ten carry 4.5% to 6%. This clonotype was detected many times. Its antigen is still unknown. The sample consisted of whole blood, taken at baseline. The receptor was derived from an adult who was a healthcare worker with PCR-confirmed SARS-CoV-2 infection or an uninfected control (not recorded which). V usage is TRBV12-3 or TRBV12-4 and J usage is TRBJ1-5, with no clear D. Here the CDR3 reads CASSPGPGKPQHF. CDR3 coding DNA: TGTGCCAGCAGCCCTGGACCTGGGAAGCCCCAGCATTTT.